Shown below are 18 T cell receptor beta chains from a single sample sequenced in a study of T-cell reconstitution after alpha-beta-depleted transplantation in children. For TCRbeta, the library was prepared with unique molecular identifiers. Via MiXCR, TCRdb re-called the PCR reads, giving one row per CDR3 protein. The sample has about 340,000 distinct CDR3 sequences, 15% to 20% seen once; the top ten hold around 38%. Sample: PBMCs, mostly from graft donor cells, taken 360 days after TCRalphabeta/CD19-depleted stem cell transplant. The receptor set was obtained from a male patient aged 2-9 years who had a stem cell transplant for acute lymphoblastic leukemia, so the T cells may come from the graft donor.

In its sample, this clonotype was seen a few times. The chain carries TRBV5-1 and TRBJ2-3; TRBD2 aligns across 9 bases. This CDR3 is built from 16 residues. V was pared by 0 bases and J by 2 bases, with 4 bases of the junction left unmatched. Germline loops: CDR1 SGHRS, CDR2 YFSETQ. The CDR3 is CASSLGSGRLTDTQYF. CDR3 nucleotide sequence: TGCGCCAGCAGCTTGGGGAGCGGGAGGCTCACAGATACGCAGTATTTT.

This clonotype was recorded many times. The rearrangement links TRBV12-3 or TRBV12-4 to TRBJ2-1, with 9 bases that match TRBD2. The CDR3 is 15 amino acids. The junction had 10 bases not matched to a gene; V was cut back by 6 bases and J by 7 bases. The CDR3 protein is CASRRLAGVRNEQFF. CDR3 nucleotides: TGTGCCAGCAGGCGATTAGCGGGAGTTAGGAATGAGCAGTTCTTC.

This clonotype came up a few times. The CDR3 sequence: CASSWASTKYNEQFF. The CDR3 coding sequence is TGTGCCAGCAGTTGGGCATCCACCAAATACAATGAGCAGTTCTTC. The chain is built from TRBV28 and TRBJ2-1; no firm D call. The V gene lost 4 bases and the J gene lost 4 bases, with 14 bases spanning the gap. The V gene's germline CDR1 is MDHEN and CDR2 SYDVKM. CDR3 size: 15 residues.

This clonotype was picked up a small number of times. The chain employs TRBV6-1 and TRBJ2-1, with no clear D. In germline, CDR1 is MNHNS, CDR2 SASEGT. This CDR3 region has 18 residues. Trimming took off 6 bases at V and 9 bases at J, with 30 bases between the two ends. Here the CDR3 DNA reads TGTGCCAGCAGCCCTATGCCCGTTTACCGGCCAAGGTCGGGTGAGCAGTTCTTC. Translated, it gives CASSPMPVYRPRSGEQFF.

The chain carries TRBV6-2 or TRBV6-3 and TRBJ2-1; TRBD2 matches 12 bases. Germline V gene data show CDR1 as MNHEY and CDR2 as SVGEGT. The CDR3 has 14 amino acids. With 4 bases clipped from V and 9 bases from J, the junction kept 4 bases outside the gene matches. This chain's CDR3 is CASSSGLAGFEQFF. The CDR3 DNA follows: TGTGCCAGCAGTTCCGGACTAGCGGGATTTGAGCAGTTCTTC.

The chain is built from TRBV5-1 and TRBJ2-1; no reliable D call. CDR1 and CDR2 (germline): SGHRS, YFSETQ. The ends were cut back, 0 bases at V and 12 bases at J, with 10 bases in the middle. CDR3 length equals 12 residues. CDR3 coding DNA: TGCGCCAGCAGCTTGGGGGGAACGGGGCAGTTCTTC. Its protein is CASSLGGTGQFF.

This clonotype showed up just a few times. The gene calls are TRBV10-3 and TRBJ2-7, with D uncertain. The V gene lost 10 bases and the J gene lost 1 base, with 11 bases spanning the gap. This CDR3 region has 12 residues. CDR1 and CDR2 (germline): ENHRY, SYGVKD. The CDR3 reads CATGPASYEQYF. The DNA for the CDR3 is TGTGCCACGGGCCCGGCTTCCTACGAGCAGTACTTC.

This clonotype was observed a few times. The chain uses TRBV7-3 and TRBJ1-2; D ambiguous. Trimming removed 0 bases at V and 1 base at J, with 9 bases between. This CDR3 region has 15 residues. Germline values: CDR1 SGHTA, CDR2 FQGTGA. The CDR3 reads CASSLTSESNYGYTF. DNA of the CDR3: TGTGCCAGCAGCTTAACGTCTGAGAGTAACTATGGCTACACCTTC.

The chain employs TRBV18 and TRBJ1-6, with D possibly matching TRBD1 (6 bases). The CDR3 is 16 amino acids. Germline V CDR1 and CDR2: KGHSH, LQKENI. V shed 3 bases and J shed 7 bases, with 16 bases lying between them. The CDR3 nucleotides read TGTGCCAGCTCACCCATGACAGGAACCCTCAATTCACCCCTCCACTTT. Its protein is CASSPMTGTLNSPLHF.

The chain uses TRBV7-2 and TRBJ2-5, with 7 bases identical to TRBD2. J was trimmed by 7 bases and V by 0 bases; bases with no gene match: 5. The CDR3 is 14 residues long. Looked up from germline, CDR1 is SGHTA and CDR2 is FQGNSA. CDR3 DNA: TGTGCCAGCAGCTTAGCAGCGGGATATGGGACCCAGTACTTC. It is translated as CASSLAAGYGTQYF.

The genes are TRBV18 and TRBJ2-7; D not resolved. Trimming cost V 2 bases and J 7 bases, with 12 bases left between them. The length of the CDR3 is 13 residues. The germline gives CDR1 KGHSH, CDR2 LQKENI. CDR3 region: CASSPARVGEQYF. CDR3 sequence (DNA): TGTGCCAGCTCACCAGCTAGGGTGGGAGAGCAGTACTTC.

This chain connects TRBV12-3 or TRBV12-4 to TRBJ1-3; 8 bases align to TRBD1. The CDR3 is 14 residues long. V lost 6 bases and J lost 4; bases outside the gene matches: 5. In DNA, the CDR3 is TGTGCCAGCAGACAGGGGGGAAGGGGAAACACCATATATTTT. Translating it yields CASRQGGRGNTIYF.

This clonotype has a count of ten or more. The V gene is TRBV28, the J gene TRBJ1-3, with TRBD1 matching over 9 bases. The CDR3 totals 14 residues. The ends lost 6 bases at V and 7 bases at J; junction bases unmatched: 7. Germline V gene data show CDR1 as MDHEN and CDR2 as SYDVKM. The CDR3 coding sequence is TGTGCCAGCAGGCCCGGGACAGGGACGAACACCATATATTTT. Residues: CASRPGTGTNTIYF.

Only a few counts were recorded for this clonotype. The rearrangement links TRBV7-9 to TRBJ2-1; possible D gene TRBD1, 6 bases. CDR3 size: 12 residues. CDR1 and CDR2 from the germline V gene are SEHNR and FQNEAQ (reference sequence). The V end was cut by 6 bases, the J end by 12 bases, with 15 bases between. The CDR3 DNA reads TGTGCCAGCAGACGATCGGGACAAGGGCAGTTCTTC. Its protein product is CASRRSGQGQFF.

This clonotype showed up just a few times. The CDR3 DNA is TGTGCCAGCAGTCCAGGGGCACATCAGCCCCAGCATTTT. Translated: CASSPGAHQPQHF. This chain uses TRBV27 with TRBJ1-5; TRBD1 might be the D (6 bases). With 5 bases removed from V and 5 bases from J, the gap between germline ends came to 10 bases. CDR1 is MNHEY and CDR2 is SMNVEV in the germline V gene (reference sequence). This CDR3 comprises 13 residues.

The chain employs TRBV4-2 and TRBJ2-7; D is possibly TRBD1 or TRBD2 (6 bases each). V was trimmed by 4 bases and J by 5 bases, leaving 18 bases between them. This CDR3 comprises 15 residues. Per the germline V gene, CDR1 is LGHNA and CDR2 is YNFKEQ. Here the CDR3 reads CASSPLFSRGDEQYF. The CDR3 bases are TGTGCCAGCAGCCCCCTCTTTTCTAGGGGGGACGAGCAGTACTTC.

This clonotype occurred many times. This sequence joins TRBV29-1 and TRBJ2-1; D remains unclear. The CDR3 has 15 residues. With 6 bases removed from V and 6 bases from J, the gap between germline ends came to 21 bases. Germline V gene sequence: CDR1 SQVTM, CDR2 ANQGSEA. The CDR3 is CSVSLGSAPSNEQFF. The DNA for the CDR3 is TGCAGCGTCTCATTAGGGTCAGCCCCATCCAATGAGCAGTTCTTC.

This clonotype was found many times. The gene calls are TRBV19 and TRBJ1-5, with D possibly being TRBD1 (6 bases). The CDR3 sequence is 13 residues long. In germline, CDR1 is LNHDA, CDR2 SQIVND (reference sequence). Trimming took off 6 bases at V and 6 bases at J, with 12 bases between the two ends. As DNA, the CDR3 is TGTGCCAGTAGAGTAACAGGGATTCAGCCCCAGCATTTT. Its protein product is CASRVTGIQPQHF.